The rows below give T cell receptor beta chains drawn from one sample of a study of monozygotic twins with inflammatory bowel disease. Using the 5' RACE reads, TCRdb records one entry per CDR3 protein without DNA. The listing contains 150,000 to 200,000 distinct CDR3 sequences. What was sequenced was blood. The receptors here all came from a human donor with ulcerative colitis or Crohn's disease, or a healthy co-twin of an affected twin (not recorded which). The CDR3 runs from the conserved cysteine through the conserved F or W. Each record gives: J gene, V gene, CDR3 protein.

j_gene: TRBJ2-1; v_gene: TRBV4-3; CDR3aa: CASSQDTPDLLAGSYNEQFF
j_gene: TRBJ1-1; v_gene: TRBV24-1; CDR3aa: CATSDLGQGAMGNTEAFF
j_gene: TRBJ1-5; v_gene: TRBV4-2; CDR3aa: CASSQSPGSQPQHF
j_gene: TRBJ2-1; v_gene: TRBV7-6; CDR3aa: CASSYILGGGQFF
j_gene: TRBJ1-1; v_gene: TRBV6-1; CDR3aa: CASIEVGPMNTEAFF
j_gene: TRBJ1-2; v_gene: TRBV15; CDR3aa: CATRGFKGYTF
j_gene: TRBJ2-1; v_gene: TRBV11-2; CDR3aa: CASSLLAGSVYEQFF
j_gene: TRBJ2-7; v_gene: TRBV12-3/TRBV12-4; CDR3aa: CASGTYYEQYF
j_gene: TRBJ1-4; v_gene: TRBV29-1; CDR3aa: CSAGQGNEKLFF
j_gene: TRBJ2-4; v_gene: TRBV20-1; CDR3aa: CSASGTGGTIAKNIQYF
j_gene: TRBJ1-1; v_gene: TRBV24-1; CDR3aa: CATSDFGQAGAFF